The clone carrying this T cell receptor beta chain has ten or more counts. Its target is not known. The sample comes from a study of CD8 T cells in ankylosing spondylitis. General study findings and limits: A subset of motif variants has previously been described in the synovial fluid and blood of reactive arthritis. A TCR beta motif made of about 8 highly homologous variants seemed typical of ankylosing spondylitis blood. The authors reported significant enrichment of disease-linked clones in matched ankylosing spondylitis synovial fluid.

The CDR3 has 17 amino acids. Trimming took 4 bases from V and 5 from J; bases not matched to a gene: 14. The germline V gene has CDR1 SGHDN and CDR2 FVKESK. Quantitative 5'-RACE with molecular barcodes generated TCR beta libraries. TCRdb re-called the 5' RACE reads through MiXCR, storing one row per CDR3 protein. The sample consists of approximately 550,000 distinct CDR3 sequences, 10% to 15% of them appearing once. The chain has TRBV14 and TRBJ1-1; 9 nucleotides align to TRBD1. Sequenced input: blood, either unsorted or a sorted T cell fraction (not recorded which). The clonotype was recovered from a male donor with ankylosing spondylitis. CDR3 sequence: CASSLSPGQGVRTEAFF. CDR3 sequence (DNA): TGTGCCAGCAGCCTCTCACCGGGACAGGGTGTGCGAACTGAAGCTTTCTTT.